The clone carrying this T cell receptor beta chain is medium-sized (0.01 to 0.1%) by share. V was pared by 6 bases and J by 12 bases, with 23 bases between. This CDR3 has 14 amino acids. The sorted Tregs were CD4+CD25+CD127-/low cells. TRBV12-4/TRBJ1-2 clonotypes were amplified with adaptor-ligated barcode primers. TCRdb re-called the multiplex PCR reads with MiXCR, one entry per CDR3 protein. The table lists 1,000 or so distinct CDR3 sequences, approximately 2.6% of them singletons. Sequences were obtained from Tregs sorted from blood. The V and J genes are TRBV12-3 or TRBV12-4 and TRBJ1-2; D is perhaps TRBD1 (5 bases). The sequence derives from a female donor with breast cancer. This CDR3 is CASRRDGDAMANTF. Written as DNA, the CDR3 is TGTGCCAGCAGACGGGATGGGGACGCTATGGCTAACACCTTC.